The text below deals with one TCR beta chain. This entry is derived from a study of Ad26.COV2.S vaccination and SARS-CoV-2 variants. J lost 6 bases, V lost 4 bases, and 1 base had no gene match. The V gene's germline CDR1 is SGHRS and CDR2 YFSETQ. The length of the CDR3 is 13 residues. Clones were sequenced by immunoSEQ multiplex PCR, and TCRdb holds only the in-frame ones, with some missing. The profile covers about 350,000 clones, with over 75% appearing a single time and around 3.6% taken by the ten largest. The treatment denotes: some 20 received Ad26.COV2.S at low or high dose, single or two shots; 5 received placebo; per-sample allocation not given. Collection of samples fell on day 63 after the first vaccine or placebo injection.

This sample comprised peripheral blood, obtained in a trial of Ad26.COV2.S vaccine versus placebo. This chain connects TRBV5-1 to TRBJ2-1, with 10 bases that match TRBD1. The TCR sequence derives from a person aged 18 to 65 who received the Ad26.COV2.S COVID-19 vaccine or a placebo. Written as DNA, the CDR3 is TGCGCCAGCAGCGGGACAGGGGCCAATGAGCAGTTCTTC. As protein: CASSGTGANEQFF.